Listed below are T cell receptor beta chains from one sample, sequenced in a study of T cell responses to AZD1222 COVID-19 vaccine. Clones were read by immunoSEQ multiplex PCR, and TCRdb kept only the in-frame ones, dropping some. This sample has some 140,000 clones, with 86% found just once. The sequencing here drew on peripheral blood, taken on day 0 of MenACWY control vaccination. The receptors here all came from an adult in good health. Each CDR3 is given with its conserved first and last residue. A D gene is named only where the DNA matches it firmly. Rows give clone size only sometimes, using once, few, many, or a class for an expanded clone.

J gene,D gene,V gene,clone size,CDR3 protein,CDR3 DNA
TRBJ2-5,NA,TRBV24-1,NA,CATSSLLQNQETQYF,TGTGCCACCAGTAGTCTGCTACAGAACCAAGAGACCCAGTACTTC
TRBJ2-4,NA,TRBV19,NA,CASSRRGVAKNIQYF,TGTGCCAGTAGTAGACGTGGGGTAGCCAAAAACATTCAGTACTTC
TRBJ2-2,NA,TRBV24-1,NA,CATSRPNTGELFF,TGTGCCACCAGTCGGCCGAACACCGGGGAGCTGTTTTTT
TRBJ2-7,TRBD1,TRBV2,NA,CASSRDSFYEQYF,TGTGCCAGCAGTCGGGACAGTTTTTACGAGCAGTACTTC
TRBJ2-5,NA,TRBV7-9,NA,CASSLTVTTQYF,TGTGCCAGCAGCTTAACCGTGACGACCCAGTACTTC
TRBJ1-2,NA,TRBV7-2,NA,CASSLEGGRGGGYTF,TGTGCCAGCAGCTTAGAGGGGGGGCGCGGTGGTGGCTACACCTTC
TRBJ1-5,NA,TRBV3-1/TRBV3-2,NA,CASSQDIRVDQPQHF,TGTGCCAGCAGCCAAGATATAAGGGTGGATCAGCCCCAGCATTTT
TRBJ1-1,NA,TRBV15,NA,CATSRGGADLNTEAFF,TGTGCCACCAGCAGAGGGGGAGCAGACCTGAACACTGAAGCTTTCTTT
TRBJ2-6,TRBD1,TRBV28,once,CASRRQGLSGANVLTF,TGTGCCAGCAGGCGACAGGGGCTCTCTGGGGCCAACGTCCTGACTTTC
TRBJ1-5,TRBD1,TRBV5-6,NA,CASSLSTGPPRQPQHF,TGTGCCAGCAGCTTATCGACAGGGCCGCCCCGTCAGCCCCAGCATTTT
TRBJ1-1,NA,TRBV5-1,NA,CASRGNTEAFF,TGCGCCAGCAGAGGGAACACTGAAGCTTTCTTT
TRBJ2-3,NA,TRBV6-5,NA,CASSGGLRSTDTQYF,TGTGCCAGCAGCGGGGGACTCCGTAGCACAGATACGCAGTATTTT
TRBJ1-5,NA,TRBV30,NA,CAWSQQGNQPQHF,TGTGCCTGGAGTCAACAGGGAAATCAGCCCCAGCATTTT
TRBJ1-4,NA,TRBV15,NA,CATSRMDSWSEKLFF,TGTGCCACCAGCCGAATGGACAGTTGGAGTGAAAAACTGTTTTTT
TRBJ2-5,TRBD2,TRBV2,NA,CASRDRAGRTSGGHGVTQYF,TGTGCCAGCAGAGACCGAGCCGGGAGGACTAGCGGGGGGCACGGGGTGACCCAGTACTTC
TRBJ2-1,NA,TRBV11-2,once,CASSLDRGAYNEQFF,TGTGCCAGCAGCTTAGACAGGGGGGCCTACAATGAGCAGTTCTTC
TRBJ2-6,NA,TRBV5-1,NA,CASSLDPHSGANVLTF,TGCGCCAGCAGCTTGGACCCCCACTCTGGGGCCAACGTCCTGACTTTC
TRBJ2-3,NA,TRBV27,once,CASSFGRYTDTQYF,TGTGCCAGCAGTTTCGGGAGATACACAGATACGCAGTATTTT
TRBJ2-7,TRBD2,TRBV6-2/TRBV6-3,few,CASSQAGLADYEQYF,TGTGCCAGCAGCCAGGCGGGACTAGCGGATTACGAGCAGTACTTC
TRBJ2-3,TRBD2,TRBV5-4,NA,CASSLTRGGITDTQYF,TGTGCCAGCAGCTTAACCCGGGGGGGTATCACAGATACGCAGTATTTT
TRBJ1-5,TRBD1,TRBV6-5,NA,CASTWDRSIDQPQHF,TGTGCCAGCACTTGGGACAGGTCCATTGATCAGCCCCAGCATTTT
TRBJ2-7,NA,TRBV11-2,NA,CASSLSGSDVLEQYF,TGTGCCAGCAGCTTAAGCGGATCGGATGTCCTCGAGCAGTACTTC
TRBJ2-5,NA,TRBV7-9,NA,CASSPSWSQYF,TGTGCCAGCAGCCCGTCTTGGTCCCAGTACTTC
TRBJ1-3,NA,TRBV20-1,NA,CSASEASGNTIYF,TGCAGTGCTAGTGAAGCGAGCGGAAACACCATATATTTT
TRBJ1-2,NA,TRBV7-2,NA,CASSPWGANNYGYTF,TGTGCCAGCAGCCCGTGGGGGGCGAATAACTATGGCTACACCTTC
TRBJ1-6,NA,TRBV5-5,NA,CASSPPGGDNSPLHF,TGTGCCAGCTCTCCCCCCGGGGGCGATAATTCACCCCTCCACTTT
TRBJ2-1,NA,TRBV27,NA,CASRLTVGIKSSYNEQFF,TGTGCCAGCAGACTAACGGTCGGAATAAAGAGCTCCTACAATGAGCAGTTCTTC
TRBJ2-5,NA,TRBV11-2,NA,CASSLDGGAGETQYF,TGTGCCAGCAGCTTAGATGGGGGGGCCGGAGAGACCCAGTACTTC